The clone carrying this T cell receptor (beta chain) was picked up many times. Its target is not known. The read gets to within 3 residues of the CDR3 end, and the germline J gene fills in the rest. The record originates from a study of T cell clonality in common variable immunodeficiency. General study points: Fewer TCRbeta clones were shared among CVID subjects than controls. TCRbeta clonality was increased in CVID versus healthy controls.

Data came from immunoSEQ multiplex PCR; TCRdb stores just in-frame clones and leaves some out. Sampling found over 30,000 clones, none seen once. Germline-derived CDR1 and CDR2 are LNHDA and SQIVND (reference sequence). The V segment lost 7 bases and the J segment 4 bases; nucleotides outside the gene matches: 7. The CDR3 contains 14 residues. The sequenced material came from peripheral blood mononuclear cells. This chain uses TRBV19 with TRBJ2-5; 9 bases map to TRBD2. This clonotype originated in a person aged 18-69 years in good health. The DNA read from the CDR3 is TGTGCCAGTAAGGCGGGAGGGCCACGAGAGACC. Its translation is CASKAGGPRET. In full, the CDR3 reads CASKAGGPRETQYF.